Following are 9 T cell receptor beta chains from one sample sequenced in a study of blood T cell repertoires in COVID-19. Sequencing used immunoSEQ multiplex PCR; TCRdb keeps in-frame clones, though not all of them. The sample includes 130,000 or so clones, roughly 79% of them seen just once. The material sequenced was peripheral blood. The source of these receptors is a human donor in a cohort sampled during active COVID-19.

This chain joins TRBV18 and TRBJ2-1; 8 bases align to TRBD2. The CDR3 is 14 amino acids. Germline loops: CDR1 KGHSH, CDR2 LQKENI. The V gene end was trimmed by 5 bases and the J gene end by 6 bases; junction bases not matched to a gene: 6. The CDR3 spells CASSTGGLGNEQFF. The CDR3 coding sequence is TGTGCCAGCTCAACGGGGGGGCTAGGCAATGAGCAGTTCTTC.

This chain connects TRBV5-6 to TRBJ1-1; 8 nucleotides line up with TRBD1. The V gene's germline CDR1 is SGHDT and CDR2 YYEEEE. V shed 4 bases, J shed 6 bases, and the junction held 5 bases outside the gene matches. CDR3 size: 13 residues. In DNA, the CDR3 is TGTGCCAGCAGCCGGCCGACAGGGGCTGAAGCTTTCTTT. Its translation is CASSRPTGAEAFF.

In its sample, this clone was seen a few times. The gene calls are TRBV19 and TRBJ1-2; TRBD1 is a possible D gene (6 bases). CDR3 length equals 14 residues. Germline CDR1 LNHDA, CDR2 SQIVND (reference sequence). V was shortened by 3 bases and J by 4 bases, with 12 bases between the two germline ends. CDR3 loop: CASSIGQGSYGYTF. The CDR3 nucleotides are TGTGCCAGTAGTATCGGGCAGGGGAGCTATGGCTACACCTTC.

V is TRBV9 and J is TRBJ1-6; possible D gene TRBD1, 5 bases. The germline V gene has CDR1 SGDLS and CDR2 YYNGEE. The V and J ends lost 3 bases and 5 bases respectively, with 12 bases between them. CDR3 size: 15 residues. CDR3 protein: CASSAHRLDNSPLHF. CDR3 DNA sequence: TGTGCCAGCAGCGCCCACAGGCTAGATAATTCACCCCTCCACTTT.

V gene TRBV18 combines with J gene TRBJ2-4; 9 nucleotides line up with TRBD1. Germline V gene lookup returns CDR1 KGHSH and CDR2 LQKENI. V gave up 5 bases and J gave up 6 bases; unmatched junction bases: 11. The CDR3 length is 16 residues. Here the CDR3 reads CASSVLPGQGGNIQYF. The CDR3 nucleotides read TGTGCCAGCTCAGTCCTCCCGGGACAGGGTGGAAACATTCAGTACTTC.

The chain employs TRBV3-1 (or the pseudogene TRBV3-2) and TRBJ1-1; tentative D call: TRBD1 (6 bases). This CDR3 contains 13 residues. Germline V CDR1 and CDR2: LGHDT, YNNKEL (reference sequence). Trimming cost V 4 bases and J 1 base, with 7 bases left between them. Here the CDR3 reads CASSLGGNTEAFF. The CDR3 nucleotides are TGTGCCAGCAGCCTAGGGGGGAACACTGAAGCTTTCTTT.

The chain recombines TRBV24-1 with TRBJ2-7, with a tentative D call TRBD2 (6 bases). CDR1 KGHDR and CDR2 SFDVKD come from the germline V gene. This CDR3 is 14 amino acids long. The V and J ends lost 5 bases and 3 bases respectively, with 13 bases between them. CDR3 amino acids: CATSAAGRDYEQYF. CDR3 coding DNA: TGTGCCACCAGTGCAGCGGGCAGAGACTACGAGCAGTACTTC.

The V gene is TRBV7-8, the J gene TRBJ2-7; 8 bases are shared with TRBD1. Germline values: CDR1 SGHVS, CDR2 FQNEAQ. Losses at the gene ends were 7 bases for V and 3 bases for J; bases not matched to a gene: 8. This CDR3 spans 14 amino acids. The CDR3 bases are TGTGCCAGCACCCCCAGGGGGCGGGACTACGAGCAGTACTTC. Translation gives CASTPRGRDYEQYF.

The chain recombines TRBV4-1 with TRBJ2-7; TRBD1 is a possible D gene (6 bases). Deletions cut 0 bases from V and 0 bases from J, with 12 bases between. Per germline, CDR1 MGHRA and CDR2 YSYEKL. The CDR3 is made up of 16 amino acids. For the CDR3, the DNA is TGCGCCAGCAGCCAAGAATCAGGGGTCGGCTCCTACGAGCAGTACTTC. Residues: CASSQESGVGSYEQYF.